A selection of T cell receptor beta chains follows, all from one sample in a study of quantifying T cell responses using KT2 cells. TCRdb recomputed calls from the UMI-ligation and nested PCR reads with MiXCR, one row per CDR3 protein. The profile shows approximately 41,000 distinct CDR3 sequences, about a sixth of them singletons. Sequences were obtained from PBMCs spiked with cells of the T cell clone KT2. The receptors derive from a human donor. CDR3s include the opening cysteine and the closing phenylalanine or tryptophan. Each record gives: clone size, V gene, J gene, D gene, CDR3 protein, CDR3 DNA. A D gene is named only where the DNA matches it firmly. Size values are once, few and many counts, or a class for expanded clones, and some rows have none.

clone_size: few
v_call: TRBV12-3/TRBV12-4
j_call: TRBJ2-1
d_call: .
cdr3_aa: CASSSFSVNEQFF
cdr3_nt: TGTGCCAGCAGTTCGTTCAGCGTGAATGAGCAGTTCTTC

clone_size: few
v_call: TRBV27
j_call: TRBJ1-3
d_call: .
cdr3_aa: CASSSGRGARVNTIYF
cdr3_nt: TGTGCCAGCAGTTCCGGGAGGGGGGCTCGTGTAAACACCATATATTTT

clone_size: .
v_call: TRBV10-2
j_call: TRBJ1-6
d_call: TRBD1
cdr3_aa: CASSGTGSNSPLHF
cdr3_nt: TGCGCCAGCAGTGGGACAGGGAGTAATTCACCCCTCCACTTT

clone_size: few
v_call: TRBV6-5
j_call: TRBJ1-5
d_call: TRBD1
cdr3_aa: CASRQGQEKSAQHF
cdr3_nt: TGTGCCAGCAGGCAGGGACAGGAGAAATCAGCCCAGCATTTT

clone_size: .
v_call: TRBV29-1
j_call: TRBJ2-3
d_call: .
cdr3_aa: CSVPVEGTDTQYF
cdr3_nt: TGCAGCGTCCCGGTAGAGGGCACAGATACGCAGTATTTT

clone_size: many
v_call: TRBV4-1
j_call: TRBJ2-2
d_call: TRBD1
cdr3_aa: CASSPRTGRNTGELFF
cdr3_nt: TGCGCCAGCAGCCCCAGGACAGGGAGGAACACCGGGGAGCTGTTTTTT

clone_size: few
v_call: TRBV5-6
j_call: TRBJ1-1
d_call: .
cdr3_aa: CASKGETDTEAFF
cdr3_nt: TGTGCCAGCAAGGGGGAAACAGACACTGAAGCTTTCTTT

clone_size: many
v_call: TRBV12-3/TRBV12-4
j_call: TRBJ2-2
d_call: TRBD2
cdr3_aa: CASSSYGLAGGPTGELFF
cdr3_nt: TGTGCCAGCAGTTCATACGGACTAGCGGGGGGTCCCACCGGGGAGCTGTTTTTT

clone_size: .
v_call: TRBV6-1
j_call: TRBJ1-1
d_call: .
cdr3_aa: CASSEVPGWTEAFF
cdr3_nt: TGTGCCAGCAGTGAAGTCCCAGGGTGGACTGAAGCTTTCTTT

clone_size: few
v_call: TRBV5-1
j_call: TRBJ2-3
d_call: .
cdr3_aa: CASRLWAQSTDTQYF
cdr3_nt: TGCGCCAGCAGACTTTGGGCGCAAAGCACAGATACGCAGTATTTT

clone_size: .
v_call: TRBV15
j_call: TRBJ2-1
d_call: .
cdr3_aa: CATSRDPGTVSGDEQFF
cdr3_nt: TGTGCCACCAGCAGAGATCCCGGCACAGTCTCGGGGGATGAGCAGTTCTTC

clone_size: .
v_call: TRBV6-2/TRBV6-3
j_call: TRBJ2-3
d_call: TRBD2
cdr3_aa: CASSLGLAATSTDTQYF
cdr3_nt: TGTGCCAGCAGTTTGGGACTAGCGGCAACTAGCACAGATACGCAGTATTTT

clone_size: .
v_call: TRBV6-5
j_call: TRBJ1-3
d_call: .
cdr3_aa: CASSYSVSSGNTIYF
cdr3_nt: TGTGCCAGCAGTTACTCAGTGAGCTCTGGAAACACCATATATTTT

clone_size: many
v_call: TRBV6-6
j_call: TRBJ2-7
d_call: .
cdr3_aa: CASSKGGTEPYEQYF
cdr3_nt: TGTGCCAGCAGTAAGGGCGGGACGGAACCCTACGAGCAGTACTTC

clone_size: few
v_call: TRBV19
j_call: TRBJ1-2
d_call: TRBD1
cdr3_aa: CASRPGQNYGYTF
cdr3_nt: TGTGCCAGTAGACCGGGACAGAATTATGGCTACACCTTC

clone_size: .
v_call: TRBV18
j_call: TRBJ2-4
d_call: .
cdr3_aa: CASSPNEKMGAKNIQYF
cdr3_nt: TGTGCCAGCTCACCGAACGAGAAAATGGGGGCCAAAAACATTCAGTACTTC

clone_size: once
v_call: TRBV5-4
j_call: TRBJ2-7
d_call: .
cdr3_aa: CASSLPGLYEQYF
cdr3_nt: TGTGCCAGCAGCTTGCCGGGGCTGTACGAGCAGTACTTC

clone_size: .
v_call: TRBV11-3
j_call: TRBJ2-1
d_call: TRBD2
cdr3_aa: CASSLGLAGPRPFF
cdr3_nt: TGTGCCAGCAGCTTAGGTCTAGCGGGTCCTAGGCCGTTCTTC

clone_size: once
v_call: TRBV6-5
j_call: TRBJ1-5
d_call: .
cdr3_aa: CASSSGGRQPQHF
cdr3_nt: TGTGCCAGCAGTTCCGGCGGCCGTCAGCCCCAGCATTTT

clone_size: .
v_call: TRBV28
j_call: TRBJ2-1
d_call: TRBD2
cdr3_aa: CASSFRGDGYEQFF
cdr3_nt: TGTGCCAGCAGTTTCCGGGGGGACGGGTATGAGCAGTTCTTC

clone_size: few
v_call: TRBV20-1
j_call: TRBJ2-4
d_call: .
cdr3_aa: CSAWENAKNIQYF
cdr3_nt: TGCAGTGCATGGGAGAATGCCAAAAACATTCAGTACTTC

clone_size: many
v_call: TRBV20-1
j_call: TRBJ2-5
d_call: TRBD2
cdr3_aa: CSAQMGTNQETQYF
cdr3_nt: TGCAGTGCGCAGATGGGGACTAACCAAGAGACCCAGTACTTC

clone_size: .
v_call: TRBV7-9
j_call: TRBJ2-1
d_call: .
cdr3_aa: CASSLQGNEQFF
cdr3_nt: TGTGCCAGCAGCTTACAAGGCAATGAGCAGTTCTTC

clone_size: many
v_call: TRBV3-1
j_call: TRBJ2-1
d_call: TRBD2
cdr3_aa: CASSPQLGDRGDNEQFF
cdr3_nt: TGTGCCAGCAGCCCGCAGCTCGGGGACCGGGGGGACAATGAGCAGTTCTTC

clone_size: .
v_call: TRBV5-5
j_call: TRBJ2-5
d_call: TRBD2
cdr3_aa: CASSLDVGLPRETQYF
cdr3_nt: TGTGCCAGCAGCTTAGACGTGGGACTACCGAGAGAGACCCAGTACTTC

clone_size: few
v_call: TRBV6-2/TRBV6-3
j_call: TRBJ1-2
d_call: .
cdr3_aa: CASSDPSGANYGYTF
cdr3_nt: TGTGCCAGCAGTGACCCATCAGGAGCTAACTATGGCTACACCTTC

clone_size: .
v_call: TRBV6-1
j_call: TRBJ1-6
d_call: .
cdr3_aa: CASNTGPSLHF
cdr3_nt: TGTGCCAGCAATACAGGGCCATCCCTCCACTTT